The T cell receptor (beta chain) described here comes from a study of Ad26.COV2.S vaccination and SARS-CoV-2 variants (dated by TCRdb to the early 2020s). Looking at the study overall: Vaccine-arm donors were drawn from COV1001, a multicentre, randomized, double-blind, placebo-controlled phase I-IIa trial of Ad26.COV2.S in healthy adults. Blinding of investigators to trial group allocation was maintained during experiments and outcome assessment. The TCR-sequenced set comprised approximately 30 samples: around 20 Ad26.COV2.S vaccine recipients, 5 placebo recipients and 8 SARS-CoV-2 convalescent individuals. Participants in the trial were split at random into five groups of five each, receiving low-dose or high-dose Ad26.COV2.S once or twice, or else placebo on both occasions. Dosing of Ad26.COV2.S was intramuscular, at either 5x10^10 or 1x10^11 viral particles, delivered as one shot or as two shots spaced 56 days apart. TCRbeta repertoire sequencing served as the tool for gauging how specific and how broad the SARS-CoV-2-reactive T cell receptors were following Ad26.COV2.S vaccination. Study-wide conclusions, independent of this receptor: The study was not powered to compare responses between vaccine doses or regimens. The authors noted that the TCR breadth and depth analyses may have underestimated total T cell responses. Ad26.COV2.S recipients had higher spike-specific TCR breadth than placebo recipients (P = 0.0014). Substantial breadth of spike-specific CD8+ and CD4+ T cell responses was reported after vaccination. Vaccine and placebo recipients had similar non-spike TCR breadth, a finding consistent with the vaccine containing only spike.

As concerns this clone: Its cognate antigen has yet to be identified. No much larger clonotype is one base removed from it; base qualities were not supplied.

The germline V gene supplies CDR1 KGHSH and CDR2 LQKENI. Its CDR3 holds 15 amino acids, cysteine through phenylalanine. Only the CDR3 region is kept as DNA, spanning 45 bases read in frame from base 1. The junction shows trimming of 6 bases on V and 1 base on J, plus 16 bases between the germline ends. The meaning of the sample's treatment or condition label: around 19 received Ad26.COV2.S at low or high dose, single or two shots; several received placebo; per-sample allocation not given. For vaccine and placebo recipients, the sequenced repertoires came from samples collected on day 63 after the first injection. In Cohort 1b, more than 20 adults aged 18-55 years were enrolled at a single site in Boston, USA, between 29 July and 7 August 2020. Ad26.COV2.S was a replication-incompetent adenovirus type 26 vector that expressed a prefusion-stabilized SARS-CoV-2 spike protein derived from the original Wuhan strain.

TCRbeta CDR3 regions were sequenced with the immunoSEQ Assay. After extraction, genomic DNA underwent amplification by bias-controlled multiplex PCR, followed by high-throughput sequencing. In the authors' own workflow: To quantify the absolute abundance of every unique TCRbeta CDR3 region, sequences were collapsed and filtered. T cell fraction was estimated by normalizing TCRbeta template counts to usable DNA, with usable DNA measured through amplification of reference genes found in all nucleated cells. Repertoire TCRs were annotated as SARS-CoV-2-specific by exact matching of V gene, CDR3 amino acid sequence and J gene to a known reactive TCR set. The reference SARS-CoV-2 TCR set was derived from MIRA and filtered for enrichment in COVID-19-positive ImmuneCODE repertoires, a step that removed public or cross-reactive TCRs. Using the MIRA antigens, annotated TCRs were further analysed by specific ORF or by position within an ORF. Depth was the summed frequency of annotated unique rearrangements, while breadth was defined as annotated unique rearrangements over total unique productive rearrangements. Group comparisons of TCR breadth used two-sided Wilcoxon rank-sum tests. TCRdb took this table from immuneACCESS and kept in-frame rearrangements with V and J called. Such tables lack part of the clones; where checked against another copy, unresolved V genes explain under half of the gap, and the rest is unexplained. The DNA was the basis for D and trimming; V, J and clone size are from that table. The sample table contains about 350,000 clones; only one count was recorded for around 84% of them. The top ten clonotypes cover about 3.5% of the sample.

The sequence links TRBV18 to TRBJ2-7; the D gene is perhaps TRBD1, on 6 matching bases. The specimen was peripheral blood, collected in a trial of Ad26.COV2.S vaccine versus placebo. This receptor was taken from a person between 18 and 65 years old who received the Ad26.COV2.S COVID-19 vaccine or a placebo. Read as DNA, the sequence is TGTGCCAGCTCTCTCACGAGGACAGTATCCTACGAGCAGTACTTC. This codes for CASSLTRTVSYEQYF.